This T cell receptor (beta chain) came from a study of cytomegalovirus exposure and HLA in healthy donors. Healthy bone marrow donors formed the donor group. Study outcomes and limitations: The authors confirmed in vitro that a few CMV-associated chains were specific for CMV antigens. A later analysis linked a missense variant in DCLRE1C to the trimming of TCR beta V and J genes. Cytomegalovirus-associated TCR beta chains were listed, numbering 164.

PCR involved 60 Vbeta and 13 Jbeta primers. Repertoires were generated with immunoSEQ multiplex PCR, while TCRdb's copy carries only in-frame clones and drops some. The sample holds some 150,000 clones, 79% seen once. This clone was counted a few times. Its cognate antigen is unknown. The clonotype was recovered from a man between 35 and 55 years old in good health and CMV-seronegative. The sample consisted of PBMCs.

The CDR3 nucleotides read TGTGCCAGCAGCTTACGGGACAGGGCAACCTCTGGGGCCAACGTCCTGACTTTC. It yields the protein CASSLRDRATSGANVLTF. The chain combines TRBV7-9 with TRBJ2-6, with 9 bases aligning to TRBD1. The CDR3 covers 18 residues. From germline, CDR1 is SEHNR and CDR2 FQNEAQ (reference sequence). The V segment lost 2 bases and the J segment 0 bases; nucleotides outside the gene matches: 5.